This T cell receptor (beta chain) was sequenced for a study of cytomegalovirus exposure and HLA in healthy donors. At the level of the study: The Caucasian-associated ancestry cluster held less than 85% of roughly 400 genotyped donors.

General study results and limits: Several of the most significant clusters appeared, in a later analysis, to be linked to common viral pathogens. Presence/absence analyses rested on an assumption that sequencing depth was roughly uniform across donors.

The PCR had 60 Vbeta and 13 Jbeta primers. Measured with immunoSEQ multiplex PCR; TCRdb has only the in-frame clones, and not every one. The sample holds about 140,000 clones, approximately 79% seen once. With 4 bases clipped from V and 6 bases from J, the junction kept 7 bases outside the gene matches. The CDR3 sequence is 14 residues long. The germline CDR1 and CDR2 sequences are LNHNV and YYDKDF (reference sequence). This clone was counted only a few times. Its antigen is undetermined. This TCR came from a woman aged 25-40 years in good health and CMV-seronegative. Sequencing used PBMCs. The V call is TRBV15, the J call TRBJ2-7, with 9 positions matching TRBD1. In nucleotides, the CDR3 is TGTGCCACCAGCACCGGGACAGGGCCATCCGAGCAGTACTTC. Protein product: CATSTGTGPSEQYF.